This T cell receptor beta chain was observed in a study of shared T cell receptors in the human thymus. J lost 4 bases, V lost 5 bases, and 5 bases had no gene match. Germline CDR1 SSHAT, CDR2 FNYEAQ (reference sequence). This CDR3 is 13 amino acids long. Repertoires were generated with immunoSEQ multiplex PCR, while TCRdb's copy carries only in-frame clones and drops some. Among hundreds of thousands of clones listed, 80% to 90% were seen once. This same sample was also taken into another study, of human thymus T cells. From that second work: Thymus specimens were resections from corrective heart surgery. There appeared to be biased usage of V and J genes in thymic and blood repertoires.

The rearrangement joins TRBV7-7 to TRBJ2-7; the match to TRBD1 covers 7 bases. The clonotype comes from a boy younger than two with a congenital heart defect. Specimen: thymocytes. Here the CDR3 reads CASSRARGYEQYF. In nucleotides, the CDR3 is TGTGCCAGCAGCCGAGCCAGGGGGTACGAGCAGTACTTC.